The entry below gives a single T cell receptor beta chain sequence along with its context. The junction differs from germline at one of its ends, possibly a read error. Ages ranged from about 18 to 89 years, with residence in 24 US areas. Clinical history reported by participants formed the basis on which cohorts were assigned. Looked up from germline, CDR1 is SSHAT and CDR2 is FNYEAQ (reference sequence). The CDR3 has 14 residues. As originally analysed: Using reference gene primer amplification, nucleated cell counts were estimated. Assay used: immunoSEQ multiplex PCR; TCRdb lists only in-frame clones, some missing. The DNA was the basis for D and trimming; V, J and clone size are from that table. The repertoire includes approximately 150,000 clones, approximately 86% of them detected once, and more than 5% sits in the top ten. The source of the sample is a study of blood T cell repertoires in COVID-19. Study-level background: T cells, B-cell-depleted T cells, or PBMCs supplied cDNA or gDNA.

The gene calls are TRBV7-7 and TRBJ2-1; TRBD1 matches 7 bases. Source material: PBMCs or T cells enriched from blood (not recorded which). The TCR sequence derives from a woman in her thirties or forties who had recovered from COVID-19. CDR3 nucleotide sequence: TGTGCTAGCAGTACAGAGGGGGCTCGGAATGAGCAGTTCTTC. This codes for CASSTEGARNEQFF.